The sequence of this T cell receptor (beta chain) was determined in a study of early stage breast cancer tumors. The overall study: Among around 12 ER+/PR+/HER2- tumors, eight were ductal, four lobular.

The trim removed 6 bases at V and 2 bases at J, leaving 9 bases unmatched. Germline values: CDR1 GTSNPN, CDR2 SVGIG (reference sequence). CDR3 length: 14 amino acids. The study's findings and limits: Tumors had roughly 2.4-fold higher T cell density and higher clonality than adjacent normal breast tissue. Most shared enriched TCRB sequences were commonly generated ones. Comparing each tissue with blood distinguished tumor from normal in most of the 16 patients.

About this clone itself: Its cognate antigen is unknown.

Produced via immunoSEQ multiplex PCR; TCRdb's table is partial and in-frame only. This table holds 25,000 to 35,000 clones, 80% found once. Material for sequencing was blood. The sequence was collected from a person in their sixties with breast cancer. This sequence joins TRBV30 and TRBJ1-2; TRBD1 matches at 7 bases. The CDR3 loop is CACSGQGDNYGYTF. The CDR3 DNA is TGTGCCTGCTCTGGGCAGGGGGACAACTATGGCTACACCTTC.